This passage covers 29 T cell receptor beta chains from one sample sequenced in a study of OX40 agonist ivuxolimab in advanced cancers. Assay used: immunoSEQ multiplex PCR; TCRdb lists only in-frame clones, some missing. Of 76,000 or so clones in the sample, roughly 85% were seen once. The sequences come from CD4+ or CD8+ T cells sorted from blood, collected in a trial of the OX40 agonist ivuxolimab. Receptors originate from an adult with an advanced solid tumor such as melanoma, head and neck, liver or kidney cancer.

The chain recombines TRBV9 with TRBJ1-3; D is uncertain. The CDR3 totals 15 residues. Trimming cost V 0 bases and J 2 bases, with 9 bases left between them. Germline lookup yields CDR1 SGDLS and CDR2 YYNGEE. The CDR3 spells CASSVAAQPGNTIYF. CDR3 bases: TGTGCCAGCAGCGTAGCTGCTCAGCCTGGAAACACCATATATTTT.

The chain combines TRBV5-6 with TRBJ1-5; TRBD1 matches at 9 bases. V gave up 4 bases and J gave up 1 base; unmatched junction bases: 6. Per the germline V gene, CDR1 is SGHDT and CDR2 is YYEEEE. The CDR3 covers 16 residues. In DNA form, the CDR3 reads TGTGCCAGCAGCCATCGGACAGGGGTCAGCAATCAGCCCCAGCATTTT. Its translation is CASSHRTGVSNQPQHF.

The gene calls are TRBV9 and TRBJ2-6; TRBD1 matches 12 bases. The germline CDR1 and CDR2 sequences are SGDLS and YYNGEE. V gave up 1 base and J gave up 3 bases; unmatched junction bases: 5. The CDR3 has 18 amino acids. The CDR3 region is CASSVTGQGARGANVLTF. The CDR3 nucleotides read TGTGCCAGCAGCGTAACGGGACAGGGGGCGCGTGGGGCCAACGTCCTGACTTTC.

This chain connects TRBV9 to TRBJ2-1; TRBD2 might be the D (5 bases). This CDR3 region has 17 residues. Trimming stripped 1 base from V and 2 bases from J, with 16 bases between. Germline loops: CDR1 SGDLS, CDR2 YYNGEE. CDR3 protein: CASSVLAGPRAYNEQFF. The CDR3 DNA sequence: TGTGCCAGCAGCGTACTCGCGGGCCCGAGGGCCTACAATGAGCAGTTCTTC.

The rearrangement uses TRBV6-1 and TRBJ2-7, with 7 bases aligning to TRBD1. There are 14 residues in the CDR3. J lost 4 bases, V lost 3 bases, and 6 bases had no gene match. Germline V gene data show CDR1 as MNHNS and CDR2 as SASEGT. For the CDR3, the DNA is TGTGCCAGCAGTGAGGGGGACAGAGTTTACGAGCAGTACTTC. This encodes CASSEGDRVYEQYF.

This clone has more than one count but fewer than ten. The chain combines TRBV12-5 with TRBJ2-7; possible D gene TRBD1, 5 bases. This CDR3 spans 12 amino acids. The germline V gene has CDR1 LGHNT and CDR2 FRNRAP. V lost 6 bases and J lost 0, with 6 bases in between. As DNA, the CDR3 is TGTGCTAGTGGCAGGGACTCCTACGAGCAGTACTTC. This encodes CASGRDSYEQYF.

The chain combines TRBV2 with TRBJ1-1; 9 bases agree with TRBD1. Losses at the gene ends were 5 bases for V and 2 bases for J; bases not matched to a gene: 6. The CDR3 sequence is 15 residues long. Per the germline V gene, CDR1 is SNHLY and CDR2 is FYNNEI. The CDR3 sequence is CASSLQGAVNTEAFF. The CDR3 DNA reads TGTGCCAGCAGTTTACAGGGGGCGGTTAACACTGAAGCTTTCTTT.

The chain recombines TRBV28 with TRBJ1-5, with D unclear. Germline CDR1 reads MDHEN; CDR2 reads SYDVKM. This CDR3 spans 13 amino acids. V lost 4 bases, J lost 0 bases, and 4 bases lay in between. The CDR3 region is CASSWGSNQPQHF. In nucleotides, the CDR3 is TGTGCCAGCAGTTGGGGTAGCAATCAGCCCCAGCATTTT.

The rearrangement uses TRBV7-8 and TRBJ1-6, with D unclear. Germline CDR1 reads SGHVS; CDR2 reads FQNEAQ. V lost 1 base and J 14 bases, leaving 12 bases between the germline ends. The CDR3 spans 13 residues. The CDR3 sequence is CASSLGQRETLHF. Written as DNA, the CDR3 is TGTGCCAGCAGCTTAGGACAAAGGGAGACCCTCCACTTT.

V usage is TRBV5-4 and J usage is TRBJ2-2, with D perhaps matching TRBD2 (6 bases). Trimming cost V 1 base and J 3 bases, with 10 bases left between them. Looked up from germline, CDR1 is SGHNT and CDR2 is YYREEE (reference sequence). The length of the CDR3 is 15 residues. The CDR3 sequence: CASSLNSGYTGELFF. The CDR3 DNA is TGTGCCAGCAGCTTGAATAGCGGATACACCGGGGAGCTGTTTTTT.

This clone appeared a few times. The gene calls are TRBV5-6 and TRBJ2-7; TRBD1 matches 12 bases. CDR1 SGHDT and CDR2 YYEEEE come from the germline V gene. This CDR3 is 15 amino acids long. The V segment lost 3 bases and the J segment 6 bases; nucleotides outside the gene matches: 7. CDR3 DNA sequence: TGTGCCAGCAGCTCCAGGGGACAGGGGGCACTCGAGCAGTACTTC. Protein sequence: CASSSRGQGALEQYF.

This clone came up a few times. The genes are TRBV27 and TRBJ2-1; TRBD2 aligns across 8 bases. V dropped 3 bases and J dropped 7; count of bases not matched to a gene: 8. The CDR3 loop spans 15 amino acids. The V gene's germline CDR1 is MNHEY and CDR2 SMNVEV (reference sequence). This CDR3 is CASSFTGGTSNEQFF. CDR3 in DNA: TGTGCCAGCAGTTTTACGGGGGGGACCAGTAATGAGCAGTTCTTC.

This clone occurred a few times. The chain couples TRBV6-1 to TRBJ2-5, with TRBD2 matching over 12 bases. CDR3 length equals 17 residues. V gave up 4 bases and J gave up 3 bases; unmatched junction bases: 9. The germline gives CDR1 MNHNS, CDR2 SASEGT. CDR3 in amino acids: CASSASSGLAGKETQYF. CDR3 DNA: TGTGCCAGCAGTGCTTCTTCCGGACTAGCGGGGAAAGAGACCCAGTACTTC.

V usage is TRBV10-3 and J usage is TRBJ2-2, with D tentatively TRBD2 (6 bases). CDR1 ENHRY and CDR2 SYGVKD come from the germline V gene. Trimming removed 4 bases at V and 1 base at J, with 7 bases between. The CDR3 is 14 residues long. The CDR3 DNA reads as TGTGCCATCAGTGTCGGGGGGAACACCGGGGAGCTGTTTTTT. This encodes CAISVGGNTGELFF.

The V call is TRBV6-1, the J call TRBJ1-2; 9 bases align to TRBD1. CDR1 MNHNS and CDR2 SASEGT come from the germline V gene. J was trimmed by 8 bases and V by 5 bases; bases with no gene match: 9. The CDR3 spans 14 residues. This CDR3 reads CASSSGQGTRGYTF. The CDR3 DNA reads TGTGCCAGCAGTTCCGGACAGGGGACTCGGGGCTACACCTTC.

This chain joins TRBV30 and TRBJ2-2; D tentatively reads TRBD1 or TRBD2 (5 bases each). Germline V gene data show CDR1 as GTSNPN and CDR2 as SVGIG (reference sequence). Trimming removed 2 bases from V and 3 bases from J, with 13 bases in between. CDR3 size: 15 residues. CDR3 bases: TGTGCCTGGAGTAAGGGACGGGTCGACACCGGGGAGCTGTTTTTT. It translates to CAWSKGRVDTGELFF.

This clone was seen a single time. The chain joins TRBV9 to TRBJ2-3, with 8 bases matching TRBD2. CDR3 size: 15 residues. Germline V gene sequence: CDR1 SGDLS, CDR2 YYNGEE. Germline trimming cut 2 bases from V and 0 bases from J; bases unmatched to any gene: 2. CDR3 in amino acids: CASSVSGASTDTQYF. The CDR3 coding sequence is TGTGCCAGCAGCGTTAGCGGGGCAAGCACAGATACGCAGTATTTT.

This chain uses TRBV7-6 with TRBJ1-2; 10 bases line up with TRBD1. V lost 0 bases and J lost 6; bases outside the gene matches: 1. Germline-derived CDR1 and CDR2 are SGHVS and FNYEAQ. The CDR3 is 14 amino acids. Here the CDR3 reads CASSLAGTGDGYTF. In DNA form, the CDR3 reads TGTGCCAGCAGCTTAGCGGGGACAGGGGATGGCTACACCTTC.

The chain links TRBV29-1 to TRBJ2-4; D perhaps matches TRBD2 (5 bases). The CDR3 runs to 14 residues. Germline V gives CDR1 SQVTM, CDR2 ANQGSEA. With 2 bases removed from V and 6 bases from J, the gap between germline ends came to 14 bases. CDR3 region: CSVELARTPNIQYF. The CDR3 nucleotides read TGCAGCGTTGAATTAGCGAGGACGCCAAACATTCAGTACTTC.

This rearrangement joins TRBV5-1 to TRBJ1-4, with TRBD1 matching over 8 bases. From germline, CDR1 is SGHRS and CDR2 YFSETQ. V lost 3 bases to trimming and J lost 3 bases; unmatched junction nucleotides: 4. CDR3 length: 15 residues. The CDR3 region has the DNA TGCGCCAGCAGCTCTCGACAGGGGCCTAATGAAAAACTGTTTTTT. Protein product: CASSSRQGPNEKLFF. The whole variable domain, filled in from reference TRBV5-1 and TRBJ1-4, reads KAGVTQTPRYLIKTRGQQVTLSCSPISGHRSVSWYQQTPGQGLQFLFEYFSETQRNKGNFPGRFSGRQFSNSRSEMNVSTLELGDSALYLCASSSRQGPNEKLFFGSGTQLSVL.

V and J are TRBV30 and TRBJ2-3; 7 nucleotides agree with TRBD1. Germline trimming cut 2 bases from V and 10 bases from J; bases unmatched to any gene: 6. The germline V gene encodes CDR1 GTSNPN and CDR2 SVGIG (reference sequence). The CDR3 contains 12 residues. The CDR3 DNA sequence: TGTGCCTGGAGTAAAGGGGGCTTGGCGCAGTATTTT. This sequence encodes CAWSKGGLAQYF.

The rearrangement uses TRBV5-1 and TRBJ1-4; D unresolved. The CDR3 is made up of 16 amino acids. V shed 0 bases and J shed 7 bases, with 16 bases lying between them. Germline V gene data show CDR1 as SGHRS and CDR2 as YFSETQ. The CDR3 DNA is TGCGCCAGCAGCTTGGAGGGAGCAACGGGATTTGAAAAACTGTTTTTT. Its protein product is CASSLEGATGFEKLFF.

The chain links TRBV7-9 to TRBJ2-3, with 10 bases matching TRBD2. This CDR3 has 15 amino acids. V gave up 4 bases and J gave up 4 bases; unmatched junction bases: 5. Per germline, CDR1 SEHNR and CDR2 FQNEAQ (reference sequence). CDR3 bases: TGTGCCAGCAGCTCCGGGACTAGCGTAGCAGATACGCAGTATTTT. Residues: CASSSGTSVADTQYF.

This chain connects TRBV2 to TRBJ1-2; 8 positions agree with TRBD1. The J segment lost 4 bases and the V segment lost 2 bases, leaving 6 bases of the junction unmatched. CDR3 size: 15 residues. Germline loops: CDR1 SNHLY, CDR2 FYNNEI. The CDR3 sequence is CASSELNRGGYGYTF. The CDR3 DNA follows: TGTGCCAGCAGTGAACTAAACAGGGGGGGCTATGGCTACACCTTC.

The rearrangement uses TRBV7-2 and TRBJ2-5; TRBD1 aligns across 11 bases. The CDR3 is made up of 14 amino acids. V lost 5 bases, J lost 5 bases, and 4 bases stayed unmatched. CDR1 and CDR2 from the germline V gene are SGHTA and FQGNSA. CDR3 nucleotide sequence: TGTGCCAGCAGCCCGGGGACAGGGGGGGAGACCCAGTACTTC. Translated: CASSPGTGGETQYF.

In its sample, this clone was seen once. The chain carries TRBV27 and TRBJ1-5; 10 bases agree with TRBD1. Trimming at V came to 11 bases and at J to 3 bases, leaving 13 bases not matched to a gene. Germline V gene sequence: CDR1 MNHEY, CDR2 SMNVEV (reference sequence). This CDR3 has 16 amino acids. The CDR3 reads CASRRGTGAPNQPQHF. CDR3 DNA sequence: TGTGCCTCACGGCGGGGGACAGGGGCACCCAATCAGCCCCAGCATTTT.

This clone was counted once. This chain links TRBV7-2 with TRBJ2-1; D is undetermined. The CDR3 is made up of 13 amino acids. Trimming removed 0 bases from V and 5 bases from J, with 5 bases in between. Germline values: CDR1 SGHTA, CDR2 FQGNSA. The CDR3 here is CASSLARDNEQFF. The DNA for the CDR3 is TGTGCCAGCAGCTTAGCGCGTGACAATGAGCAGTTCTTC.

The chain is built from TRBV19 and TRBJ1-2; 9 bases align to TRBD1. Trimming removed 5 bases from V and 2 bases from J; junction bases left unmatched: 6. The CDR3 spans 15 residues. Per the germline V gene, CDR1 is LNHDA and CDR2 is SQIVND (reference sequence). CDR3 residues: CASSLTTGGNYGYTF. As DNA, the CDR3 is TGTGCCAGTAGTCTAACGACAGGGGGGAACTATGGCTACACCTTC.

This sequence joins TRBV2 and TRBJ2-7; 8 positions match TRBD2. CDR3 size: 15 residues. The junction had 11 bases not matched to a gene; V was cut back by 10 bases and J by 0 bases. Germline V gives CDR1 SNHLY, CDR2 FYNNEI. The CDR3 sequence: CANRSPGTSSYEQYF. CDR3 DNA sequence: TGTGCCAACAGGTCACCCGGGACTAGCTCCTACGAGCAGTACTTC. Combining the CDR3 with reference TRBV2 and TRBJ2-7 gives the whole variable domain EPEVTQTPSHQVTQMGQEVILRCVPISNHLYFYWYRQILGQKVEFLVSFYNNEISEKSEIFDDQFSVERPDGSNFTLKIRSTKLEDSAMYFCANRSPGTSSYEQYFGPGTRLTVT.